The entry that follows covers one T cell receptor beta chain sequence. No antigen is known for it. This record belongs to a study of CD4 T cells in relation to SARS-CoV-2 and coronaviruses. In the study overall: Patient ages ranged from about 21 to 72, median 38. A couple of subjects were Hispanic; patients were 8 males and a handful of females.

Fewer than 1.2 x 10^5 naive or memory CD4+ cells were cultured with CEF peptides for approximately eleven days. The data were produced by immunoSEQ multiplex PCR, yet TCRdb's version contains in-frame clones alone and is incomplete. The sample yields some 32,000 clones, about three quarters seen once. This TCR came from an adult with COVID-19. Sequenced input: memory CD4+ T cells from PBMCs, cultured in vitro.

CDR3 protein: CASSRTAAADTQYF. Written as DNA, the CDR3 is TGTGCCAGTAGTAGGACGGCCGCTGCAGATACGCAGTATTTT. V is TRBV19 and J is TRBJ2-3, with D unresolved. Deletions cut 4 bases from V and 4 bases from J, with 12 bases between. Looked up from germline, CDR1 is LNHDA and CDR2 is SQIVND (reference sequence). This CDR3 spans 14 amino acids.